This TCR beta chain comes out of a study of blood T cell repertoires in COVID-19. Overall study context: COVID-19 samples from acute and convalescent phases originated in the United States, Italy and Spain.

In the original workflow: Amplified reference gene primers provided the basis for estimating nucleated cell counts. Sequenced by immunoSEQ multiplex PCR; TCRdb stores in-frame clones only, minus some. Clone size and the V and J calls come from that table; the DNA yielded D and trimming. Among 170,000 or so clones, approximately 88% were seen once, and the ten largest hold about 6.7%. CDR3 size: 14 residues. The J segment lost 3 bases and the V segment lost 6 bases, leaving 3 bases of the junction unmatched. Germline CDR1 is MNHEY and CDR2 is SVGAGI. The sequencing input was peripheral blood. The clonotype originates from a woman in her 40s with COVID-19, enrolled during active disease. The chain employs TRBV6-5 and TRBJ1-3, with TRBD1 identical over 9 bases. The CDR3 DNA follows: TGTGCCAGCAGGCTGACAGGGGGTGGAAACACCATATATTTT. Encoded protein: CASRLTGGGNTIYF.